The 6 T cell receptor beta chains below all came from one sample that was sequenced in a study of blood T cells in healthy people across ages. A second PCR of 7 to 11 cycles used a sample-barcoded 5' primer and a J-beta primer mix. Each CDR3 protein gets one entry after TCRdb re-called the 5' RACE reads with MiXCR. Of fewer than 800,000 distinct CDR3 sequences listed, around 49% were seen once; the top ten hold under 35%. Sequencing input: blood. The receptors stem from a woman in her sixties in good health.

CDR3 amino acids: CASSMRDRAYEQYF. CDR3 bases: TGTGCCAGCAGCATGAGGGACAGGGCCTACGAGCAGTACTTC. This sequence joins TRBV6-5 and TRBJ2-7, with 9 bases lining up with TRBD1. The CDR3 has 14 amino acids. In germline, CDR1 is MNHEY, CDR2 SVGAGI. V lost 6 bases and J lost 2; bases outside the gene matches: 5.

This clonotype was found once. This chain uses TRBV4-2 with TRBJ2-7; a possible D gene is TRBD1 (5 bases). Looked up from germline, CDR1 is LGHNA and CDR2 is YNFKEQ. Between the trimmed V and J ends, which lost 1 base and 3 bases, there was a span of 10 bases. This CDR3 contains 14 residues. This chain's CDR3 is CASSQGQPNYEQYF. DNA of the CDR3: TGTGCCAGCAGCCAAGGACAGCCCAACTACGAGCAGTACTTC.

The V call is TRBV7-9, the J call TRBJ1-2; perhaps TRBD1 as D (6 bases). The CDR3 covers 16 residues. V lost 1 base and J 5 bases, leaving 17 bases between the germline ends. Germline CDR1 SEHNR, CDR2 FQNEAQ (reference sequence). CDR3 region: CASSLEGTGNSYGYTF. As DNA, the CDR3 is TGTGCCAGCAGCTTAGAGGGTACAGGGAACTCTTATGGCTACACCTTC.

This clonotype was observed a few times. The chain employs TRBV15 and TRBJ2-5; D perhaps matches TRBD2 (6 bases). The CDR3 is 15 amino acids. Germline values: CDR1 LNHNV, CDR2 YYDKDF (reference sequence). The ends were cut back, 0 bases at V and 4 bases at J, with 12 bases in the middle. CDR3 sequence (DNA): TGTGCCACCAGCAGAGAAGTGGTGGGGGGAGAGACCCAGTACTTC. Its protein product is CATSREVVGGETQYF.

The V call is TRBV5-6, the J call TRBJ2-5; the D gene could be TRBD1 or TRBD2 (5 bases each). The DNA end is a closer match to TRBJ2-7, so the J assignment may be wrong. The CDR3 spans 14 residues. The V gene's germline CDR1 is SGHDT and CDR2 YYEEEE. In DNA, the CDR3 is TGTGCCAGCAGAACCCGGGACGGAAACTACGAGCAGTACTTC. Its protein is CASRTRDGNYEQYF.

This clonotype has at least ten counts. The junction shows a germline mismatch at one end, possibly a read error. The rearrangement links TRBV5-1 to TRBJ2-7; 9 bases match TRBD2. The CDR3 extends over 14 amino acids. In germline, CDR1 is SGHRS, CDR2 YFSETQ. CDR3 bases: TGTGCCAGCAGCTTACCTAGCGGGACCTACGAGCAGTACTTC. Its protein is CASSLPSGTYEQYF. The complete variable domain, with remaining parts taken from reference TRBV5-1 and TRBJ2-7, reads KAGVTQTPRYLIKTRGQQVTLSCSPISGHRSVSWYQQTPGQGLQFLFEYFSETQRNKGNFPGRFSGRQFSNSRSEMNVSTLELGDSALYLCASSLPSGTYEQYFGPGTRLTVT.